The rows below give T cell receptor beta chains drawn from one sample of a study of blood T cell repertoires in COVID-19. Some clones are missing from TCRdb's copy, which holds only in-frame ones; the method was immunoSEQ multiplex PCR. The data show 120,000 or so clones, with roughly nine tenths seen just once and more than 4% held by the top ten. Sequencing input: peripheral blood. These receptors all come from a human donor in a cohort sampled during active COVID-19. Each CDR3 is given without its conserved first and last residue. Fields, in order: V gene, J gene, CDR3 protein.

TRBV2	TRBJ2-7	ASAEAEQY
TRBV15	TRBJ2-7	ATSRAEESSYEQY
TRBV5-1	TRBJ2-1	ASRRGTYNEQF
TRBV6-6	TRBJ2-7	ASSYSYGRAFHEQY
TRBV6-5	TRBJ1-1	ASSYSIPMNTEAF
TRBV18	TRBJ2-7	ASSPRTGSSYEQY
TRBV3-1/TRBV3-2	TRBJ1-2	ASSQEPAGSYGYT
TRBV9	TRBJ2-7	ASSVAGGQYEQY
TRBV7-3	TRBJ2-7	ASSMSGIAYEQY
TRBV3-1/TRBV3-2	TRBJ2-7	ASSNTGDEQY
TRBV19	TRBJ2-2	ASSIGAGANTGELF
TRBV4-1	TRBJ2-3	ASSQDPGGTRTDTQY
TRBV5-4	TRBJ2-3	ASSAPTGGIDTQY
TRBV7-9	TRBJ2-2	ASTNAGTNTGELF
TRBV6-5	TRBJ2-7	ASSRSRGGLEQY
TRBV5-1	TRBJ2-1	ASSIPSGRASYNEQF
TRBV9	TRBJ1-2	ASSAPQGADGYT
TRBV11-1	TRBJ2-1	ASSVRRSGGNEQF
TRBV28	TRBJ1-5	ASSSDRDQPQH
TRBV27	TRBJ1-1	ASSFDSKGTEAF
TRBV2	TRBJ1-5	ASSRRDFSNQPQH
TRBV11-2	TRBJ2-2	ASSLPGLVNGELF
TRBV18	TRBJ1-5	ASSPQANQPQH
TRBV14	TRBJ1-3	ASSPGTGRLTGNTIY
TRBV7-9	TRBJ2-7	ASSPRQGADEQY
TRBV27	TRBJ2-1	ASSLFPPDREVYNEQF
TRBV7-3	TRBJ1-1	ASSLTGVSAEAF
TRBV5-1	TRBJ2-5	ARSGGGSQETQY
TRBV6-5	TRBJ1-1	ASIVGQAAF
TRBV18	TRBJ2-3	ASSATGVPADTQY
TRBV7-6	TRBJ1-2	ASSTDSLGRGGYT
TRBV11-2	TRBJ2-3	ASRTGSPSGTQY
TRBV27	TRBJ1-2	ASSLRGGDYGYT
TRBV7-9	TRBJ1-3	ASSRGGGASPGNTIY
TRBV28	TRBJ2-7	ASSPVGQGIGEQY